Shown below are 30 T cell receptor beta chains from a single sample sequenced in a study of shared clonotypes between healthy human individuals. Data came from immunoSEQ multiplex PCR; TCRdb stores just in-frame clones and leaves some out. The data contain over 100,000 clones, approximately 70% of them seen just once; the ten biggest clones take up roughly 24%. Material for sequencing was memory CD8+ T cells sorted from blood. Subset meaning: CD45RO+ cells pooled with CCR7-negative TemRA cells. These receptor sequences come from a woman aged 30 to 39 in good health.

CDR3 sequence reads: CASRYGLGNQEQYF. DNA of the CDR3: TGTGCCAGCAGATATGGACTAGGGAATCAAGAGCAGTACTTC. The chain joins TRBV27 to TRBJ2-7; 7 bases map to TRBD2. After removal of 6 bases from V and 7 bases from J, the junction contained 12 bases not matched to a gene. Germline V gene sequence: CDR1 MNHEY, CDR2 SMNVEV (reference sequence). The CDR3 is 14 amino acids.

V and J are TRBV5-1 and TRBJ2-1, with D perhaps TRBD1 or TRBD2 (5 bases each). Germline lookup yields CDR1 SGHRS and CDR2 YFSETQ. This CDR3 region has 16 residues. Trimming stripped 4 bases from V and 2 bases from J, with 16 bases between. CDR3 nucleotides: TGCGCCAGCAGCGCAGTCGGGACGATACCCTACAATGAGCAGTTCTTC. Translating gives CASSAVGTIPYNEQFF.

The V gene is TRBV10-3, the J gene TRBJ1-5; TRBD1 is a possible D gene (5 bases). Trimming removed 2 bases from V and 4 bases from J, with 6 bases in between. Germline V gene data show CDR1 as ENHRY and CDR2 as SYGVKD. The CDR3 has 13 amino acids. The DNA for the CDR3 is TGTGCCATCAGTGAGGAGGGGAATCAGCCCCAGCATTTT. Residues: CAISEEGNQPQHF.

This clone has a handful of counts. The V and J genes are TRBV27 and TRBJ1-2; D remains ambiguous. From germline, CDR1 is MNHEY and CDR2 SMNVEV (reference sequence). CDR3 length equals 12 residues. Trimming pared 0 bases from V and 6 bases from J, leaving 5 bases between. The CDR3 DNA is TGTGCCAGCAGTTTATCGCAGGATGGCTACACCTTC. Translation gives CASSLSQDGYTF.

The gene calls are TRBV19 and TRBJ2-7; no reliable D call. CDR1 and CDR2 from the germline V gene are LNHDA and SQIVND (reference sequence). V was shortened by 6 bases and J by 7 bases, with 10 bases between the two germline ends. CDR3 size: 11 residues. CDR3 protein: CASSNLKEQYF. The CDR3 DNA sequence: TGTGCCAGTAGCAACCTGAAGGAGCAGTACTTC.

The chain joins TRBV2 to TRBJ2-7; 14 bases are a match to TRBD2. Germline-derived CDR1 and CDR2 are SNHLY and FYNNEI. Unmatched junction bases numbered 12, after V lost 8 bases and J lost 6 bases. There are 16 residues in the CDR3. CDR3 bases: TGTGCCAGCGGACTAGCGGGAGGAGATAAGAGGTTCGAGCAGTACTTC. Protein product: CASGLAGGDKRFEQYF. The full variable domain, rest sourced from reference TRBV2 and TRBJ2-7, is EPEVTQTPSHQVTQMGQEVILRCVPISNHLYFYWYRQILGQKVEFLVSFYNNEISEKSEIFDDQFSVERPDGSNFTLKIRSTKLEDSAMYFCASGLAGGDKRFEQYFGPGTRLTVT.

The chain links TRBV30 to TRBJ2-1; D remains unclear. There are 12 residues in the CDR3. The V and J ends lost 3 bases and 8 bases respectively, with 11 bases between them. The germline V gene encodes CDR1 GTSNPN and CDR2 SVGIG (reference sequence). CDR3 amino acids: CAWSPLGDEQFF. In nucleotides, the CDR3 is TGTGCCTGGAGCCCTCTCGGAGATGAGCAGTTCTTC. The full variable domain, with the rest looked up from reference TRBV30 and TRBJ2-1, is SQTIHQWPATLVQPVGSPLSLECTVEGTSNPNLYWYRQAAGRGLQLLFYSVGIGQISSEVPQNLSASRPQDRQFILSSKKLLLSDSGFYLCAWSPLGDEQFFGPGTRLTVL.

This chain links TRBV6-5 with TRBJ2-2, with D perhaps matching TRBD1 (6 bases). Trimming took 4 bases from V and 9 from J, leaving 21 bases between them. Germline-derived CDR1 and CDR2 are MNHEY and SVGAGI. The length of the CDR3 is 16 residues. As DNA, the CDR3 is TGTGCCAGCAGTTTCGCTAGGGTGGGGGCCCGGAGGGAGCTGTTTTTT. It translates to CASSFARVGARRELFF.

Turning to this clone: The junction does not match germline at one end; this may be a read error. The CDR3 nucleotides read TGTGCCAGCAGCTTAGCGGGCTCCTTCGAGCAGTACTTC. As protein: CASSLAGSFEQYF. J is TRBJ2-7 and V is TRBV7-9; D unclear. The germline CDR1 and CDR2 sequences are SEHNR and FQNEAQ (reference sequence). There are 13 residues in the CDR3.

The CDR3 DNA sequence: TGTGCCAGCAGCCAAGTCGGGACAGGGGCCTACGAGCAGTACTTC. Translating gives CASSQVGTGAYEQYF. This chain uses TRBV11-2 with TRBJ2-7, with 10 bases fitting TRBD1. V shed 5 bases, J shed 2 bases, and the junction held 6 bases outside the gene matches. Looked up from germline, CDR1 is SGHAT and CDR2 is FQNNGV. This CDR3 has 15 amino acids.

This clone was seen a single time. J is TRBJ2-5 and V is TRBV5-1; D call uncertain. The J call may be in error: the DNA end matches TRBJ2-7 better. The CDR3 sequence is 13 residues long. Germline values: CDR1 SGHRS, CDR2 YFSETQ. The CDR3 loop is CASSTWPVYEQYF. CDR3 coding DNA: TGCGCCAGCAGCACTTGGCCGGTCTACGAGCAGTACTTC.

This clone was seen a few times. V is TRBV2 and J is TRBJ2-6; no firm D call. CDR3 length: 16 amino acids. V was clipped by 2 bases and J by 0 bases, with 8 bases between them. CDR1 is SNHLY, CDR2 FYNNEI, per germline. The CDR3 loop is CASSEISSSGANVLTF. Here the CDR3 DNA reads TGTGCCAGCAGTGAAATCTCGAGCTCTGGGGCCAACGTCCTGACTTTC. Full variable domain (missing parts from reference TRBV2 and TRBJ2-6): EPEVTQTPSHQVTQMGQEVILRCVPISNHLYFYWYRQILGQKVEFLVSFYNNEISEKSEIFDDQFSVERPDGSNFTLKIRSTKLEDSAMYFCASSEISSSGANVLTFGAGSRLTVL.

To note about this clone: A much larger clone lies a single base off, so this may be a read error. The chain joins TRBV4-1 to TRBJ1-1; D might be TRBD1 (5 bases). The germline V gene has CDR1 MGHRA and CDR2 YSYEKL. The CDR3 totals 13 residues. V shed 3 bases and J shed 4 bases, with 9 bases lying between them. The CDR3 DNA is TGCGCCAGCAGCCAGGGGGTTGGCACTGAAGCTTTCTTT. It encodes CASSQGVGTEAFF.

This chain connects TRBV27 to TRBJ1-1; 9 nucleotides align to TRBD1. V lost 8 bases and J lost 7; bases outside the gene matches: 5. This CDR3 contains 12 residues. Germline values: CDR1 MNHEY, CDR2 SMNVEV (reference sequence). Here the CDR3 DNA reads TGTGCCAGCGGCGGGACAGGGCTTGAAGCTTTCTTT. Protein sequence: CASGGTGLEAFF.

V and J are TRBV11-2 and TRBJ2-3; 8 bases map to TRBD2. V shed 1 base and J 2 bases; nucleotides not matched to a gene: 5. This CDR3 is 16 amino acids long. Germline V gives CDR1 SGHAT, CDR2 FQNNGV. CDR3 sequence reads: CASSLGTSGFTDTQYF. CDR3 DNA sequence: TGTGCCAGCAGCTTAGGCACTAGCGGATTCACAGATACGCAGTATTTT.

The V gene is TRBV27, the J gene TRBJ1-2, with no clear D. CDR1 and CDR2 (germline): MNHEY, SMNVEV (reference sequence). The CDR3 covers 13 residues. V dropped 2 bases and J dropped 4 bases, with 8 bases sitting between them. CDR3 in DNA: TGTGCCAGCAGTTTAAGGTTTGGCTATGGCTACACCTTC. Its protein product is CASSLRFGYGYTF.

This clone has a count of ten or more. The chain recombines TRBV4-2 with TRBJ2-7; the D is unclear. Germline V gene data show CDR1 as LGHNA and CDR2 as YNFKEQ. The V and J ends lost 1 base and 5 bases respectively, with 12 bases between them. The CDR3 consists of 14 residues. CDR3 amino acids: CASSQADDVDEQYF. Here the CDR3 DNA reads TGTGCCAGCAGCCAAGCCGACGACGTCGACGAGCAGTACTTC.

The CDR3 loop reads CASSKGVTSAIAYEQYF. The DNA for the CDR3 is TGCGCCAGCAGCAAGGGGGTCACTAGCGCTATCGCCTACGAGCAGTACTTC. J is TRBJ2-7 and V is TRBV5-1; maybe TRBD2 (7 bases). The CDR3 has 17 residues. Germline CDR1 and CDR2: SGHRS and YFSETQ. V was clipped by 4 bases and J by 2 bases, with 22 bases between them.

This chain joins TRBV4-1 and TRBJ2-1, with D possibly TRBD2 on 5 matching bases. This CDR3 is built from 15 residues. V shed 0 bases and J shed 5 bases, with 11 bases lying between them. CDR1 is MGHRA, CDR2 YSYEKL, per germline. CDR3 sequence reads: CASSQDPGNNNEQFF. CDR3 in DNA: TGCGCCAGCAGCCAAGATCCGGGAAATAACAATGAGCAGTTCTTC.

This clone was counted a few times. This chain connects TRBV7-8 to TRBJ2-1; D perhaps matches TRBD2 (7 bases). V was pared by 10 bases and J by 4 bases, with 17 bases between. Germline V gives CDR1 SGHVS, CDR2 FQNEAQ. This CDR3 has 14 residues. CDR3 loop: CATRGRGPYNEQFF. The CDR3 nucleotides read TGTGCCACCAGAGGGCGGGGGCCGTACAATGAGCAGTTCTTC.

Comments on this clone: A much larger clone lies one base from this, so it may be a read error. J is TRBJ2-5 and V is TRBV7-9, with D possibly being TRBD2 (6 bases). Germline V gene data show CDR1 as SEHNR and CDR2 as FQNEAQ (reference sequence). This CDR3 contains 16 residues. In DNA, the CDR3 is TGTGCCAACAGCTTAACCTTACTAGCCCAACAAGAGACCCAGTACTTC. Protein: CANSLTLLAQQETQYF.

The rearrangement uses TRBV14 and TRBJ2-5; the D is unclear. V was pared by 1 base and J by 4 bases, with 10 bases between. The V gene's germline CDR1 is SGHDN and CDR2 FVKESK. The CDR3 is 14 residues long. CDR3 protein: CASSQATGLETQYF. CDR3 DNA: TGTGCCAGCAGCCAAGCCACGGGTTTAGAGACCCAGTACTTC.

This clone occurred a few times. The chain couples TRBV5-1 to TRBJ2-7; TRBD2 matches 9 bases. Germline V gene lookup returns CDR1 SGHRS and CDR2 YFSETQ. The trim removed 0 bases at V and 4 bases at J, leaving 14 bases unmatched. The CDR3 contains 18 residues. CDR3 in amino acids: CASSLALSGRPPRYEQYF. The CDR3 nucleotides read TGCGCCAGCAGCTTGGCCCTTAGCGGGAGACCCCCGCGGTACGAGCAGTACTTC.

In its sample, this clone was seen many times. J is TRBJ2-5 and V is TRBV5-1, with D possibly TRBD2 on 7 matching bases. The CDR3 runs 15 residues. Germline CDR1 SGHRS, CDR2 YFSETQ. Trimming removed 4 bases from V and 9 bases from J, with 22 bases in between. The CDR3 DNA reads TGCGCCAGCAGCCCAGGGGACTATAAGACGGTGTCCCAGTACTTC. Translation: CASSPGDYKTVSQYF.

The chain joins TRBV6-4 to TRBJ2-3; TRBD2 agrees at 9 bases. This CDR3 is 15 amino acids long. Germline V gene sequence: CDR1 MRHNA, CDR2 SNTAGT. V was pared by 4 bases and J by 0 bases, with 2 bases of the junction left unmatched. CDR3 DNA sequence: TGTGCCAGCAGTGCCCTAGCGGGAAGCACAGATACGCAGTATTTT. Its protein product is CASSALAGSTDTQYF.

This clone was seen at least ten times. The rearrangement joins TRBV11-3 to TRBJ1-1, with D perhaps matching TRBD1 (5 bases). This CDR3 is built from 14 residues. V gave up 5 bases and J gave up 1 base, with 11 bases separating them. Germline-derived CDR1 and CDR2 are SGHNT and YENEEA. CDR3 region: CASSASTENTEAFF. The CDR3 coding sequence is TGTGCCAGCAGCGCCTCGACAGAGAACACTGAAGCTTTCTTT. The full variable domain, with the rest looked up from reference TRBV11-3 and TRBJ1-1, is EAGVVQSPRYKIIEKKQPVAFWCNPISGHNTLYWYLQNLGQGPELLIRYENEEAVDDSQLPKDRFSAERLKGVDSTLKIQPAELGDSAVYLCASSASTENTEAFFGQGTRLTVV.

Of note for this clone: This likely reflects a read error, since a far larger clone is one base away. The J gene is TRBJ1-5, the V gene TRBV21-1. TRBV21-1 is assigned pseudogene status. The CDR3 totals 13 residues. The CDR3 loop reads CASSKDGVQPQHF. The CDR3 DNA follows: TGTGCCAGCAGCAAAGACGGGGTCCAGCCCCAGCATTTT.

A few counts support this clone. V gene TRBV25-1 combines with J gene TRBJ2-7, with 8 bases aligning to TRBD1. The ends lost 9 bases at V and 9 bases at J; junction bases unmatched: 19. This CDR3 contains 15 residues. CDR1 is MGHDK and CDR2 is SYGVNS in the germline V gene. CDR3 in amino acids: CASSQSTGDSPRQYF. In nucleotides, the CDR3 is TGTGCCAGTAGTCAATCGACAGGGGACTCGCCTCGGCAGTACTTC.

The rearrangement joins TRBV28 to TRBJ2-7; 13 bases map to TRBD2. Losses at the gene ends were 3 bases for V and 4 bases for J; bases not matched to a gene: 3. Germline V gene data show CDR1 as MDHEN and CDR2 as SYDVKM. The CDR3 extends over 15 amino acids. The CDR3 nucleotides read TGTGCCAGCAGTTTGGGACTAGCGGGATCTTACGAGCAGTACTTC. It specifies CASSLGLAGSYEQYF.

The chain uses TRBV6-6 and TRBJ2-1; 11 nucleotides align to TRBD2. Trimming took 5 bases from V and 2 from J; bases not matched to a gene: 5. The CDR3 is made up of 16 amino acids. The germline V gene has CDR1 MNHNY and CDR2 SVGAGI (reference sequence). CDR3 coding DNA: TGTGCCAGCAGTCAAACTAGCGGGGGTGCCTACAATGAGCAGTTCTTC. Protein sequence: CASSQTSGGAYNEQFF.